The 7 T cell receptor beta chains in this list originate from one sample, sequenced in a study of blood T cell repertoires in COVID-19 (dated by TCRdb to between 2020 and 2021). The library was made by the immunoSEQ multiplex PCR assay. In TCRdb, the immuneACCESS table is reduced to in-frame sequences with V and J assigned. These tables do not hold every clone; where another copy was compared, an unresolved V gene accounts for under half, and the others remain unexplained. The table for this sample lists 98,000 or so clones; about 89% of them were counted only once. The top ten clonotypes cover 4.5% to 5.5% of the sample. Sample: peripheral blood. All receptors come from a man aged 55 to 70 with COVID-19, enrolled during active disease.

This clone was found a few times. This chain connects TRBV13 to TRBJ1-6; a possible D gene is TRBD1 (6 bases). The germline V gene has CDR1 PRHDT and CDR2 FYEKMQ (reference sequence). The CDR3 is 13 amino acids. Trimming took 5 bases from V and 9 from J, leaving 11 bases between them. In nucleotides, the CDR3 is TGTGCCAGCAGCCCCCCGACAGGTTCACCCCTCCACTTT. The encoded protein is CASSPPTGSPLHF.

The chain carries TRBV27 and TRBJ2-7, with unresolved D. Trimming removed 6 bases from V and 1 base from J, with 13 bases in between. This CDR3 contains 14 residues. Germline CDR1 MNHEY, CDR2 SMNVEV (reference sequence). The CDR3: CASSLRGGSYEQYF. The CDR3 region has the DNA TGTGCCAGCAGCCTCCGAGGCGGTTCCTACGAGCAGTACTTC.

V usage is TRBV7-6 and J usage is TRBJ1-4, with D tentatively TRBD1 (5 bases). The length of the CDR3 is 15 residues. V was cut by 1 base and J by 5 bases, with 11 bases left in between. CDR1 is SGHVS, CDR2 FNYEAQ, per germline. Written as DNA, the CDR3 is TGTGCCAGCAGCTTAGGGGGGGGGTTCAATGAAAAACTGTTTTTT. Translated: CASSLGGGFNEKLFF.

This rearrangement joins TRBV29-1 to TRBJ2-5; TRBD1 matches 9 bases. The CDR3 is 15 residues long. With 3 bases clipped from V and 4 bases from J, the junction kept 9 bases outside the gene matches. CDR1 SQVTM and CDR2 ANQGSEA come from the germline V gene. The CDR3 region is CSVERDRAGGETQYF. DNA for the CDR3: TGCAGCGTTGAGAGGGACAGGGCCGGCGGAGAGACCCAGTACTTC.

The V gene is TRBV19, the J gene TRBJ1-2, with a tentative D call TRBD1 (5 bases). Trimming removed 5 bases from V and 4 bases from J, with 20 bases in between. The CDR3 has 16 amino acids. Looked up from germline, CDR1 is LNHDA and CDR2 is SQIVND (reference sequence). The CDR3 DNA reads as TGTGCCAGTAGTGCAACGGGACTCAAACCGAGCTATGGCTACACCTTC. Its protein product is CASSATGLKPSYGYTF.

J is TRBJ1-2 and V is TRBV7-9; TRBD1 matches at 7 bases. Trimming at V came to 1 base and at J to 4 bases, leaving 15 bases not matched to a gene. The length of the CDR3 is 18 residues. Germline values: CDR1 SEHNR, CDR2 FQNEAQ (reference sequence). CDR3 sequence (DNA): TGTGCCAGCAGCTTAGAGACGTCCTCGGACAGGAGGGTCTATGGCTACACCTTC. Protein: CASSLETSSDRRVYGYTF.

This chain links TRBV25-1 with TRBJ2-5; 12 bases are a match to TRBD2. The CDR3 is 17 amino acids. CDR1 is MGHDK and CDR2 is SYGVNS in the germline V gene. After removal of 3 bases from V and 1 base from J, the junction contained 6 bases not matched to a gene. CDR3 bases: TGTGCCAGCAGTGAGACTAGCGGGAGCGGTGTCCAAGAGACCCAGTACTTC. Translated, it gives CASSETSGSGVQETQYF. Together with reference TRBV25-1 and TRBJ2-5, the CDR3 gives the full variable domain: EADIYQTPRYLVIGTGKKITLECSQTMGHDKMYWYQQDPGMELHLIHYSYGVNSTEKGDLSSESTVSRIRTEHFPLTLESARPSHTSQYLCASSETSGSGVQETQYFGPGTRLLVL.